A selection of T cell receptor beta chains follows, all from one sample in a study of shared clonotypes between healthy human individuals. Using immunoSEQ multiplex PCR, the repertoire was profiled, and TCRdb retains in-frame clones only, with some absent. The sample lists approximately 2,200,000 clones, approximately 94% occurring once. Sequences were obtained from naive CD8+ T cells from PBMCs. The receptors derive from a man younger than 35 in good health. Some clones in this sample may be carry-over from other donors' samples. Each CDR3 is given with its conserved first and last residue. Fields, in order: clone size, V gene, J gene, D gene, CDR3 DNA, CDR3 protein. A D gene is named only where the DNA matches it firmly. Rows give clone size only sometimes, using once, few, many, or a class for an expanded clone.

clone size: once
V gene: TRBV5-1
J gene: TRBJ2-1
D gene: TRBD2
CDR3 DNA: TGCGCCAGCAGCGCGGGACTAGCGGGATACAATGAGCAGTTCTTC
CDR3 protein: CASSAGLAGYNEQFF

clone size: NA
V gene: TRBV25-1
J gene: TRBJ2-1
D gene: NA
CDR3 DNA: TGTGCCAGCCATCCCGCCGGGGGCTCCTACAATGAGCAGTTCTTC
CDR3 protein: CASHPAGGSYNEQFF

clone size: once
V gene: TRBV7-2
J gene: TRBJ1-1
D gene: NA
CDR3 DNA: TGTGCCAGCAGCTTAGAGAAGAACACTGAAGCTTTCTTT
CDR3 protein: CASSLEKNTEAFF

clone size: NA
V gene: TRBV9
J gene: TRBJ2-7
D gene: TRBD1
CDR3 DNA: TGTGCCAGCAGCCCCCGACAGGGACCCTACGAGCAGTACTTC
CDR3 protein: CASSPRQGPYEQYF

clone size: NA
V gene: TRBV27
J gene: TRBJ2-5
D gene: TRBD1
CDR3 DNA: TGTGCCAGCAAGCACACAGGGGGTGGAGAGACCCAGTACTTC
CDR3 protein: CASKHTGGGETQYF

clone size: NA
V gene: TRBV7-6
J gene: TRBJ2-7
D gene: NA
CDR3 DNA: TGTGCCAGCAGCGAATGGGATAGGAACGAGCAGTACTTC
CDR3 protein: CASSEWDRNEQYF

clone size: NA
V gene: TRBV30
J gene: TRBJ2-7
D gene: NA
CDR3 DNA: TGTGCCTGGAGGTCCACGGACTCCTACGAGCAGTACTTC
CDR3 protein: CAWRSTDSYEQYF

clone size: NA
V gene: TRBV7-8
J gene: TRBJ2-7
D gene: NA
CDR3 DNA: TGTGCCAGCAGCTTATGGGCAGGAGGATACGAGCAGTACTTC
CDR3 protein: CASSLWAGGYEQYF

clone size: once
V gene: TRBV2
J gene: TRBJ2-1
D gene: TRBD1
CDR3 DNA: TGTGCCAGCAGTGAGACAGGGGGCAGGCCCTACAATGAGCAGTTCTTC
CDR3 protein: CASSETGGRPYNEQFF

clone size: once
V gene: TRBV7-8
J gene: TRBJ2-3
D gene: NA
CDR3 DNA: TGTGCCAGCAGCTTGGATAGTGGGGAGGATACGCAGTATTTT
CDR3 protein: CASSLDSGEDTQYF

clone size: NA
V gene: TRBV4-1
J gene: TRBJ1-2
D gene: NA
CDR3 DNA: TGCGCCAGCAGCCAAGTAGTCCGAGCCTTTAACTATGGCTACACCTTC
CDR3 protein: CASSQVVRAFNYGYTF

clone size: NA
V gene: TRBV13
J gene: TRBJ2-1
D gene: TRBD2
CDR3 DNA: TGTGCCAGCAGCCTATGGACTAGCGGGGCCTACAATGAGCAGTTCTTC
CDR3 protein: CASSLWTSGAYNEQFF

clone size: NA
V gene: TRBV29-1
J gene: TRBJ1-4
D gene: NA
CDR3 DNA: TGCAGCGTTGACGGGGGATCTAATGAAAAACTGTTTTTT
CDR3 protein: CSVDGGSNEKLFF

clone size: NA
V gene: TRBV4-1
J gene: TRBJ2-7
D gene: NA
CDR3 DNA: TGCGCCAGCAGCCAGGGACACACCTACGAGCAGTACTTC
CDR3 protein: CASSQGHTYEQYF

clone size: NA
V gene: TRBV5-5
J gene: TRBJ2-5
D gene: TRBD2
CDR3 DNA: TGTGCCAGCAGAAATACACACCGCGGACTAGCGGGAATGGACCAAGAGACCCAGTACTTC
CDR3 protein: CASRNTHRGLAGMDQETQYF

clone size: NA
V gene: TRBV28
J gene: TRBJ2-2
D gene: NA
CDR3 DNA: TGTGCCAGCAGACCCCCGACAGGGAACACCGGGGAGCTGTTTTTT
CDR3 protein: CASRPPTGNTGELFF

clone size: NA
V gene: TRBV11-2
J gene: TRBJ2-3
D gene: NA
CDR3 DNA: TGTGCCAGCAGCTTAGATCTGGGGGGATACAGCACAGATACGCAGTATTTT
CDR3 protein: CASSLDLGGYSTDTQYF

clone size: NA
V gene: TRBV29-1
J gene: TRBJ2-7
D gene: NA
CDR3 DNA: TGCAGCGCTACGACAGGCCCCTACGAGCAGTACTTC
CDR3 protein: CSATTGPYEQYF

clone size: NA
V gene: TRBV4-3
J gene: TRBJ2-1
D gene: TRBD2
CDR3 DNA: TGCGCCAGCGGAACCGGGACTAGCGGATACAATGAGCAGTTCTTC
CDR3 protein: CASGTGTSGYNEQFF

clone size: once
V gene: TRBV4-1
J gene: TRBJ2-3
D gene: TRBD2
CDR3 DNA: TGCGCCAGCAGCCAAGGACTAGCGGGAGGCACAGATACGCAGTATTTT
CDR3 protein: CASSQGLAGGTDTQYF

clone size: NA
V gene: TRBV5-4
J gene: TRBJ1-4
D gene: NA
CDR3 DNA: TGTGCCAGCAGTCCGGGACGGGGATTACGTGAAAAACTGTTTTTT
CDR3 protein: CASSPGRGLREKLFF

clone size: NA
V gene: TRBV7-3
J gene: TRBJ2-3
D gene: TRBD2
CDR3 DNA: TGTGCCAGCAGCTTAAGCGGACTAGCGGGAGTTACCACAGATACGCAGTATTTT
CDR3 protein: CASSLSGLAGVTTDTQYF

clone size: NA
V gene: TRBV27
J gene: TRBJ2-4
D gene: TRBD2
CDR3 DNA: TGTGCCAGCAGTTTATCGTCGGCTAGCGGGAGGATAATAGGTCTTCAGTACTTC
CDR3 protein: CASSLSSASGRIIGLQYF

clone size: NA
V gene: TRBV19
J gene: TRBJ2-5
D gene: TRBD1
CDR3 DNA: TGTGCCAGTAGCCCCCGCGGACAGGGGCGGGAGACCCAGTACTTC
CDR3 protein: CASSPRGQGRETQYF

clone size: once
V gene: TRBV7-9
J gene: TRBJ2-7
D gene: NA
CDR3 DNA: TGTGCCAGTGAGGGACGGCAGGAAAGCTCCTACGAGCAGTACTTC
CDR3 protein: CASEGRQESSYEQYF

clone size: NA
V gene: TRBV9
J gene: TRBJ1-1
D gene: NA
CDR3 DNA: TGTGCCAGCAGCGCAGCGTCCCGACAGGTCCACAGATTGATCTTCTTT
CDR3 protein: CASSAASRQVHRLIFF

clone size: NA
V gene: TRBV7-7
J gene: TRBJ2-5
D gene: NA
CDR3 DNA: TGTGCCAGCAGCTTAGGGGCCGAAGAGACCCAGTACTTC
CDR3 protein: CASSLGAEETQYF

clone size: NA
V gene: TRBV6-1
J gene: TRBJ1-5
D gene: TRBD1
CDR3 DNA: TGTGCCAGCCGGAATCGACAGGGGGCTTGGCAGCCCCAGCATTTT
CDR3 protein: CASRNRQGAWQPQHF

clone size: NA
V gene: TRBV7-9
J gene: TRBJ2-7
D gene: NA
CDR3 DNA: TGTGCCTCAGCCCCGGGTCTATCCTACGAGCAGTACTTC
CDR3 protein: CASAPGLSYEQYF

clone size: NA
V gene: TRBV27
J gene: TRBJ2-5
D gene: NA
CDR3 DNA: TGTGCCAGCAGTTTTCTAGGGACGAGGGAGACCCAGTACTTC
CDR3 protein: CASSFLGTRETQYF

clone size: NA
V gene: TRBV4-1
J gene: TRBJ1-5
D gene: TRBD1
CDR3 DNA: TGCGCCAGCAGCCAAGATCAGGGGGGAAGCAATCAGCCCCAGCATTTT
CDR3 protein: CASSQDQGGSNQPQHF

clone size: NA
V gene: TRBV30
J gene: TRBJ2-7
D gene: NA
CDR3 DNA: TGTGCCTGGAGTGAGGCAGCCTACGAGCAGTACTTC
CDR3 protein: CAWSEAAYEQYF

clone size: NA
V gene: TRBV7-9
J gene: TRBJ2-3
D gene: TRBD2
CDR3 DNA: TGTGCCAGCAGCTTAACACTAGCGGGGGACACAGATACGCAGTATTTT
CDR3 protein: CASSLTLAGDTDTQYF

clone size: NA
V gene: TRBV7-9
J gene: TRBJ2-7
D gene: TRBD2
CDR3 DNA: TGTGCCAGCAGCCCAGGACTAGCGGGAGTTAGCCACGAGCAGTACTTC
CDR3 protein: CASSPGLAGVSHEQYF

clone size: NA
V gene: TRBV30
J gene: TRBJ2-7
D gene: NA
CDR3 DNA: TGTGCCTGGAGTGTACGTCGCTTGATGGGCGAGCAGTACTTC
CDR3 protein: CAWSVRRLMGEQYF

clone size: NA
V gene: TRBV28
J gene: TRBJ1-2
D gene: NA
CDR3 DNA: TGTGCCAGCAGTTTCGAGAGCGAGGGACGGCTGGCAAGCGCTAACTATGGCTACACCTTC
CDR3 protein: CASSFESEGRLASANYGYTF

clone size: NA
V gene: TRBV27
J gene: TRBJ2-7
D gene: TRBD2
CDR3 DNA: TGTGCCAGCAGTCCCCGATGGGGAGGGTTTTACGAGCAGTACTTC
CDR3 protein: CASSPRWGGFYEQYF

clone size: NA
V gene: TRBV27
J gene: TRBJ1-1
D gene: NA
CDR3 DNA: TGTGCCAGCAGTTTTCTTCCGCCGGGTGAAGCTTTCTTT
CDR3 protein: CASSFLPPGEAFF

clone size: NA
V gene: TRBV10-3
J gene: TRBJ1-3
D gene: TRBD1
CDR3 DNA: TGTGCCATCAGAATCTGGACAGGGGACTCTGGAAACACCATATATTTT
CDR3 protein: CAIRIWTGDSGNTIYF

clone size: NA
V gene: TRBV28
J gene: TRBJ1-3
D gene: NA
CDR3 DNA: TGTGCCAGCAGTTTAAGGACTGACGGAAACACCATATATTTT
CDR3 protein: CASSLRTDGNTIYF

clone size: NA
V gene: TRBV25-1
J gene: TRBJ1-2
D gene: NA
CDR3 DNA: TGTGCCAGCGGGTTTGGGCCTGGCTACACCTTC
CDR3 protein: CASGFGPGYTF

clone size: NA
V gene: TRBV10-2
J gene: TRBJ1-1
D gene: NA
CDR3 DNA: TGCGCCAGCAGTGAGTGGGGATCAACTGAAGCTTTCTTT
CDR3 protein: CASSEWGSTEAFF

clone size: NA
V gene: TRBV18
J gene: TRBJ2-3
D gene: NA
CDR3 DNA: TGTGCCAGCTCACCCCCGACAGAGCTCACAGATACGCAGTATTTT
CDR3 protein: CASSPPTELTDTQYF

clone size: once
V gene: TRBV4-1
J gene: TRBJ2-2
D gene: TRBD1
CDR3 DNA: TGCGCCAGCAGCCAAGAGGGACAGGGAATGACCGGGGAGCTGTTTTTT
CDR3 protein: CASSQEGQGMTGELFF

clone size: NA
V gene: TRBV9
J gene: TRBJ2-6
D gene: NA
CDR3 DNA: TGTGCCAGCAGTGGAACTCCTGGGGCCAACGTCCTGACTTTC
CDR3 protein: CASSGTPGANVLTF

clone size: NA
V gene: TRBV9
J gene: TRBJ2-2
D gene: NA
CDR3 DNA: TGTGCCAGCAGCTCCCGGGGGGGGGAGCTGTTTTTT
CDR3 protein: CASSSRGGELFF

clone size: NA
V gene: TRBV7-9
J gene: TRBJ2-2
D gene: NA
CDR3 DNA: TGTGCCAGCAGCTCTAACCCTGTTCAGATCCACACCGGGGAGCTGTTTTTT
CDR3 protein: CASSSNPVQIHTGELFF

clone size: few
V gene: TRBV4-2
J gene: TRBJ1-1
D gene: NA
CDR3 DNA: TGTGCCAGCAGCCTGACGGTGAACACTGAAGCTTTCTTT
CDR3 protein: CASSLTVNTEAFF

clone size: NA
V gene: TRBV11-3
J gene: TRBJ1-5
D gene: NA
CDR3 DNA: TGTGCCAGCAGCTTAAAACTTAAAAACACAGCCCAGCATTTT
CDR3 protein: CASSLKLKNTAQHF

clone size: once
V gene: TRBV11-2
J gene: TRBJ1-1
D gene: NA
CDR3 DNA: TGTGCCAGCAGCTTAGGAGGCAGACCGAACACTGAAGCTTTCTTT
CDR3 protein: CASSLGGRPNTEAFF

clone size: NA
V gene: TRBV9
J gene: TRBJ2-2
D gene: NA
CDR3 DNA: TGTGCCAGCAGCGAGTGGGACCTTAACACCGGGGAGCTGTTTTTT
CDR3 protein: CASSEWDLNTGELFF

clone size: NA
V gene: TRBV7-9
J gene: TRBJ2-1
D gene: TRBD2
CDR3 DNA: TGTGCCAGCAGCCCCCCGGGACTAGCGGGATCGAGCTCCTACAATGAGCAGTTCTTC
CDR3 protein: CASSPPGLAGSSSYNEQFF

clone size: NA
V gene: TRBV29-1
J gene: TRBJ2-2
D gene: NA
CDR3 DNA: TGCAGCGTTGAAAGTCCTGCCGGGGAGCTGTTTTTT
CDR3 protein: CSVESPAGELFF

clone size: once
V gene: TRBV7-6
J gene: TRBJ2-7
D gene: TRBD2
CDR3 DNA: TGTGCCAGCAGCTTAATCGCGGGGGGGCGCTCCTACGAGCAGTACTTC
CDR3 protein: CASSLIAGGRSYEQYF

clone size: NA
V gene: TRBV6-6
J gene: TRBJ2-2
D gene: NA
CDR3 DNA: TGTGCCAGCGCCCTAAGTGGGGCCACCGGGGAGCTGTTTTTT
CDR3 protein: CASALSGATGELFF

clone size: NA
V gene: TRBV7-9
J gene: TRBJ2-5
D gene: TRBD2
CDR3 DNA: TGTGCCAGCAGCTTAGCCGGGAGGTGGGGGGAGACCCAGTACTTC
CDR3 protein: CASSLAGRWGETQYF

clone size: NA
V gene: TRBV27
J gene: TRBJ2-7
D gene: NA
CDR3 DNA: TGTGCCAGCAGTTTAAAGGGCAGCTCCTACGAGCAGTACTTC
CDR3 protein: CASSLKGSSYEQYF

clone size: NA
V gene: TRBV27
J gene: TRBJ2-7
D gene: NA
CDR3 DNA: TGTGCCAGCAGTTTTGGCCGGGTCTACGAGCAGTACTTC
CDR3 protein: CASSFGRVYEQYF

clone size: NA
V gene: TRBV28
J gene: TRBJ2-7
D gene: TRBD1
CDR3 DNA: TGTGCCAGCAACACAGTGGGGGACAGGGGGACAGAGCAGTACTTC
CDR3 protein: CASNTVGDRGTEQYF